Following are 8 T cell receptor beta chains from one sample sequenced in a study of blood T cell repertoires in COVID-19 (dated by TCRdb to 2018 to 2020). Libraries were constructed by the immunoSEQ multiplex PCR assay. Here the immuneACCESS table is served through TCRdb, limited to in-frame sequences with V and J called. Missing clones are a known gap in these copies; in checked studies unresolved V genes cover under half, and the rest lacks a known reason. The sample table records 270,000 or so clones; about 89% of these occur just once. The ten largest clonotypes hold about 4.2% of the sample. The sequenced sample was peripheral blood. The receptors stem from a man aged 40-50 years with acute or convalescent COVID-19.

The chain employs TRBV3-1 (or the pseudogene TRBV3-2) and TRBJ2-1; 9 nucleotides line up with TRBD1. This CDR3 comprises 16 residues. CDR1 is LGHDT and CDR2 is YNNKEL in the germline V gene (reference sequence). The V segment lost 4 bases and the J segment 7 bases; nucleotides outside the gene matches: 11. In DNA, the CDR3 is TGTGCCAGCAGCCTACGGGGGACAGGGCGAGGAAATGAGCAGTTCTTC. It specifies CASSLRGTGRGNEQFF.

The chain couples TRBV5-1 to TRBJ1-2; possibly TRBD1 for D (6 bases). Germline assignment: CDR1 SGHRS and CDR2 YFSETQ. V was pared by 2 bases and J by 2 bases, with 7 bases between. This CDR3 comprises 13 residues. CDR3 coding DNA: TGCGCCAGCAGCTTCACAGGGAACTATGGCTACACCTTC. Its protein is CASSFTGNYGYTF. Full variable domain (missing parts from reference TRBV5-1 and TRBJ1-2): KAGVTQTPRYLIKTRGQQVTLSCSPISGHRSVSWYQQTPGQGLQFLFEYFSETQRNKGNFPGRFSGRQFSNSRSEMNVSTLELGDSALYLCASSFTGNYGYTFGSGTRLTVV.

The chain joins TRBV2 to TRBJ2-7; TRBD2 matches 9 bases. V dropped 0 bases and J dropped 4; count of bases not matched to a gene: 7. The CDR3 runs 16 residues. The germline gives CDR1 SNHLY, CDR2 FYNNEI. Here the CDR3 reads CASSEALSGGLYEQYF. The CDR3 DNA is TGTGCCAGCAGTGAAGCGCTTAGCGGGGGCCTTTACGAGCAGTACTTC.

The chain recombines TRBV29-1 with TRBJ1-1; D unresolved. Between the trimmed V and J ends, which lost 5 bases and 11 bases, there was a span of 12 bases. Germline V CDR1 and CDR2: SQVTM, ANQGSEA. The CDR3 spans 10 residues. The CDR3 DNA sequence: TGCAGCGTTTTCCACTCGGGGGCTTTCTTT. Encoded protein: CSVFHSGAFF.

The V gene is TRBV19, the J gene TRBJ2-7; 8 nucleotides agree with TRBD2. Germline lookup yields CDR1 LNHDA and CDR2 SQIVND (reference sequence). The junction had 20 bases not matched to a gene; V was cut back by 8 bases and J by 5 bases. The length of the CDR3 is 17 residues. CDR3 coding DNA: TGTGCCAGTCAGCTAGCGGGTGGAGCTCCGGGGGTCCACGAGCAGTACTTC. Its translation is CASQLAGGAPGVHEQYF.

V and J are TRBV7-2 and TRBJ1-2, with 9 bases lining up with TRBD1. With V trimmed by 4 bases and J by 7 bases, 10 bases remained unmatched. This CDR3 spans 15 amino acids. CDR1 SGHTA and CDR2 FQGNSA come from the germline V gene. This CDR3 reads CASSSSGTGWGGYTF. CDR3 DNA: TGTGCCAGCAGCTCTTCCGGGACAGGGTGGGGTGGCTACACCTTC.

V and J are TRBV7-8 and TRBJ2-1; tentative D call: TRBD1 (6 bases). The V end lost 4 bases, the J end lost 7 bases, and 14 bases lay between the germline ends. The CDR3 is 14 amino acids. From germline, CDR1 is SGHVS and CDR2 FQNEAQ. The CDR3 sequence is CASSSTGPGNEQFF. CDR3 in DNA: TGTGCCAGCAGCTCCACAGGGCCAGGGAATGAGCAGTTCTTC.

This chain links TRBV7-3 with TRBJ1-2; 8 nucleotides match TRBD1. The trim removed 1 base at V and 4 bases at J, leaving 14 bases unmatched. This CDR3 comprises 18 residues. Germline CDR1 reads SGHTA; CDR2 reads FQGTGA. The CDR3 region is CASSLIGQGASHAYGYTF. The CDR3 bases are TGTGCCAGCAGCTTAATCGGCCAGGGGGCTAGCCATGCCTATGGCTACACCTTC.